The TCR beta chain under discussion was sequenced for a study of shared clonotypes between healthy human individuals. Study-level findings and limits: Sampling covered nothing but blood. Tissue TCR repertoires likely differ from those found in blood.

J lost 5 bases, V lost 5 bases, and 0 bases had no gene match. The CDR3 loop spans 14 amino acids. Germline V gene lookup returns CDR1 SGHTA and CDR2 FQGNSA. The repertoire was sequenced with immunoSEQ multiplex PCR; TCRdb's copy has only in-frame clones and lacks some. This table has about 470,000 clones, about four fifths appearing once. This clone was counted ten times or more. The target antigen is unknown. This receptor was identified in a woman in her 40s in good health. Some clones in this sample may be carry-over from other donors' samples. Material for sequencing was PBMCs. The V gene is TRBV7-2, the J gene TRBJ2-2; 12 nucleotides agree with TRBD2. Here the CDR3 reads CASSGTSGTGELFF. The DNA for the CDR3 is TGTGCCAGCAGCGGGACTAGCGGGACCGGGGAGCTGTTTTTT.